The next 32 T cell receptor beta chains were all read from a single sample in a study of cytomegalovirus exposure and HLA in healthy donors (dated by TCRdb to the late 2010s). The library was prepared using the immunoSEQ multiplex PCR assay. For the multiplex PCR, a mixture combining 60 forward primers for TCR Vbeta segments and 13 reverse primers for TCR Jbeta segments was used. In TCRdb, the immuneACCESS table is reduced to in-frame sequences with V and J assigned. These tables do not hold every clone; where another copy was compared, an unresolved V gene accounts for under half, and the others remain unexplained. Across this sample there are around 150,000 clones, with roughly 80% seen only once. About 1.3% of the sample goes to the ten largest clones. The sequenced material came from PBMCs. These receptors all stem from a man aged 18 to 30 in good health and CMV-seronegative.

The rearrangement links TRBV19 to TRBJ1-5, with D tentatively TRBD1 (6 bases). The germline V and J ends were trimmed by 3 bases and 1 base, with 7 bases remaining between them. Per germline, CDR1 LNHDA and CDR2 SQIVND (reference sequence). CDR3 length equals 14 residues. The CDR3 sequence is CASSIDRSNQPQHF. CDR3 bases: TGTGCCAGTAGTATCGACAGGAGCAATCAGCCCCAGCATTTT.

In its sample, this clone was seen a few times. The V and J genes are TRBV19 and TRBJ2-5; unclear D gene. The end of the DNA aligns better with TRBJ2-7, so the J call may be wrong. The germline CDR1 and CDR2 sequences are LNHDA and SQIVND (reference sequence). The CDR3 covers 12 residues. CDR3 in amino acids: CASTSPGYEQYF. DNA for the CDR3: TGTGCCAGTACCTCTCCCGGGTACGAGCAGTACTTC.

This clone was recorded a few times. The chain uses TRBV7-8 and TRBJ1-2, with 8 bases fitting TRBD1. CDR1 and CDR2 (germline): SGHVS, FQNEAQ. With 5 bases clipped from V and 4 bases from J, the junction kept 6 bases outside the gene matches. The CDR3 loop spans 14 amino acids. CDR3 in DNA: TGTGCCAGCAGCCCAGACAGGGGAGTCTATGGCTACACCTTC. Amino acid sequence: CASSPDRGVYGYTF.

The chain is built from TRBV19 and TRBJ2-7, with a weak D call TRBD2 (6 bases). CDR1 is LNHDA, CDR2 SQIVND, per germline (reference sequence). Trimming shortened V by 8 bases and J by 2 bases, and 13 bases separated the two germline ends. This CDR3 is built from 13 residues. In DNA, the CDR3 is TGTGCCAGTGGATTGGGCGGGGCCTACGAGCAGTACTTC. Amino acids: CASGLGGAYEQYF. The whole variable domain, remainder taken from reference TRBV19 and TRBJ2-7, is DGGITQSPKYLFRKEGQNVTLSCEQNLNHDAMYWYRQDPGQGLRLIYYSQIVNDFQKGDIAEGYSVSREKKESFPLTVTSAQKNPTAFYLCASGLGGAYEQYFGPGTRLTVT.

CDR3 region: CASSLAAGGQFF. The DNA for the CDR3 is TGTGCCAGCAGCTTGGCGGCGGGGGGGCAGTTCTTC. The gene calls are TRBV5-6 and TRBJ2-1; TRBD2 matches at 8 bases. The CDR3 has 12 amino acids. Germline trimming cut 0 bases from V and 12 bases from J; bases unmatched to any gene: 2. Looked up from germline, CDR1 is SGHDT and CDR2 is YYEEEE.

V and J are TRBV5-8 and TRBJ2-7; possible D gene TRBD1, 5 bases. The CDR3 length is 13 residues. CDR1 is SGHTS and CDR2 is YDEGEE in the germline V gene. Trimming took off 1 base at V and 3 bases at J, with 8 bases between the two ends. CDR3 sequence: CASSLSGIYEQYF. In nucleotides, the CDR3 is TGTGCCAGCAGCTTGTCAGGGATCTACGAGCAGTACTTC.

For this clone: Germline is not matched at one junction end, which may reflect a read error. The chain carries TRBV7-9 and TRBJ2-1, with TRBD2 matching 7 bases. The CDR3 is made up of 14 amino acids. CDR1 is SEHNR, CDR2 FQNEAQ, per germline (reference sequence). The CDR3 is CSSSSLATSDEQFF. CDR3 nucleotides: TGTTCCAGCAGCTCCCTCGCAACTAGCGATGAGCAGTTCTTC.

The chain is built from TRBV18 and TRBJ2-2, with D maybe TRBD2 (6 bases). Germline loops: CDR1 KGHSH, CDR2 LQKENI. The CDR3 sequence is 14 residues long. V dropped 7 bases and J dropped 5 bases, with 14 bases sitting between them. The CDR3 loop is CASCLERGTGELFF. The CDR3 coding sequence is TGTGCCAGCTGCCTCGAACGGGGGACCGGGGAGCTGTTTTTT.

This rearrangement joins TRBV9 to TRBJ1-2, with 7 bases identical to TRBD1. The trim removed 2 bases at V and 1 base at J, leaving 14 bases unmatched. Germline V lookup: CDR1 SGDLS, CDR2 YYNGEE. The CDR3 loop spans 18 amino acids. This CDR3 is CASSVSPGLRGYNYGYTF. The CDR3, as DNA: TGTGCCAGCAGCGTCTCGCCGGGCCTCAGGGGGTATAACTATGGCTACACCTTC.

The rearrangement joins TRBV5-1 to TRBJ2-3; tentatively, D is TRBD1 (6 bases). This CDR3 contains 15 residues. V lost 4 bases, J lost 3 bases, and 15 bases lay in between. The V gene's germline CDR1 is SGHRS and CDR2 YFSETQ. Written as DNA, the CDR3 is TGCGCCAGCAGCGCAGGGGTTTATGGGACAGATACGCAGTATTTT. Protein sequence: CASSAGVYGTDTQYF.

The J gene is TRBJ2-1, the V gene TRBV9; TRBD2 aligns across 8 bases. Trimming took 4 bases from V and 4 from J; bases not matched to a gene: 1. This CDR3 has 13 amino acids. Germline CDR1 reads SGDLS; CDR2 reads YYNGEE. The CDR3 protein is CASSRGRYNEQFF. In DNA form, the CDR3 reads TGTGCCAGCAGCCGCGGGAGGTACAATGAGCAGTTCTTC.

CDR3 bases: TGTGCCAGCAGCCGCGGGGGAGATACGCAGTATTTT. It specifies CASSRGGDTQYF. The chain has TRBV5-6 and TRBJ2-3, with TRBD2 matching over 7 bases. The CDR3 loop spans 12 amino acids. The V gene end was trimmed by 4 bases and the J gene end by 5 bases; junction bases not matched to a gene: 1. The V gene's germline CDR1 is SGHDT and CDR2 YYEEEE.

The CDR3 DNA reads TGTGCCAGCACCCCCCGGGGACTGGTCTACGAGCAGTACTTC. It yields the protein CASTPRGLVYEQYF. The rearrangement uses TRBV6-6 and TRBJ2-5; tentatively, D is TRBD2 (6 bases). Judging by the DNA end, TRBJ2-7 fits better; the J call may be wrong. In germline, CDR1 is MNHNY, CDR2 SVGAGI (reference sequence). This CDR3 contains 14 residues.

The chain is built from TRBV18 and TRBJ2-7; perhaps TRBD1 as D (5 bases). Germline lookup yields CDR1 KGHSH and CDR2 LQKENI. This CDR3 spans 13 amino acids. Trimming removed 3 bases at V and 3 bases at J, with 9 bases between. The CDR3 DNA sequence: TGTGCCAGCTCACCTGACAGCCACTACGAGCAGTACTTC. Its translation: CASSPDSHYEQYF.

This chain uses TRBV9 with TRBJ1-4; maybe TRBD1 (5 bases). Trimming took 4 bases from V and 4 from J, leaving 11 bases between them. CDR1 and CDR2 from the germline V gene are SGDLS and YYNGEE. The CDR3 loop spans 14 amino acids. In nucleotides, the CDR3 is TGTGCCAGCAGCCAACAGGACGGTAATGAAAAACTGTTTTTT. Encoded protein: CASSQQDGNEKLFF.

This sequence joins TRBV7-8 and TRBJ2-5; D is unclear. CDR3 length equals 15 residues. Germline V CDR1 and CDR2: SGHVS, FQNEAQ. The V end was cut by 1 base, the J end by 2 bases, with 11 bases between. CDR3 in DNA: TGTGCCAGCAGCTTAGTCGGGTCACTACAAGAGACCCAGTACTTC. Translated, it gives CASSLVGSLQETQYF.

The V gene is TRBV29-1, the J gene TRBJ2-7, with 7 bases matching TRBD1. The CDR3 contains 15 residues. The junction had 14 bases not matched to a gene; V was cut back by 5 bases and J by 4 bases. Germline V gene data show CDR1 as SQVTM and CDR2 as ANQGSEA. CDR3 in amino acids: CSVFTTGFRRYEQYF. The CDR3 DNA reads TGCAGCGTTTTTACGACAGGGTTTAGACGGTACGAGCAGTACTTC.

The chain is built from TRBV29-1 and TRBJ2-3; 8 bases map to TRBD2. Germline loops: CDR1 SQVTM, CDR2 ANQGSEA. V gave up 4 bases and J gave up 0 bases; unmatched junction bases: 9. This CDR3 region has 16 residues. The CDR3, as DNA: TGCAGCGTTGGGGGCCAGCGGGAGACTAGCACAGATACGCAGTATTTT. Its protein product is CSVGGQRETSTDTQYF.

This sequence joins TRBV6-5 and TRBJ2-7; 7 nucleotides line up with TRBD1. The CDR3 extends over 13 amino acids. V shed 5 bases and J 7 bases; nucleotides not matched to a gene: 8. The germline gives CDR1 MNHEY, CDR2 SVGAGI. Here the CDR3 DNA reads TGTGCCAGCAGTAAGGACAGGCCCGGGGAGCAGTACTTC. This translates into CASSKDRPGEQYF.

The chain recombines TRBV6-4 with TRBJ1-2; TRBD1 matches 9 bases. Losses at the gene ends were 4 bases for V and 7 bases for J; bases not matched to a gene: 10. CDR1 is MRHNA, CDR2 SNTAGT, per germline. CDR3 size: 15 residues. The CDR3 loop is CASSGPGTGSSGYTF. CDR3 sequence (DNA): TGTGCCAGCAGTGGACCCGGGACAGGGAGTTCTGGCTACACCTTC.

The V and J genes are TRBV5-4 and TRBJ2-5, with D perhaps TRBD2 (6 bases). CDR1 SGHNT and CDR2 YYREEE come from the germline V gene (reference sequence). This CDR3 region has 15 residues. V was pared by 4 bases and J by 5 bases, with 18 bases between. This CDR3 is CASSPWTMSAETQYF. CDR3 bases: TGTGCCAGCAGCCCATGGACTATGTCAGCGGAGACCCAGTACTTC.

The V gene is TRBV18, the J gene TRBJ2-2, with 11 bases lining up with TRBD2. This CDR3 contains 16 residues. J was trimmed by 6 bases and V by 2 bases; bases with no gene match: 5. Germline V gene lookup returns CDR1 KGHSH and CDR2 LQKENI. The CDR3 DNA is TGTGCCAGCTCACCATATACTAGCGGGAGTCCCGGGGAGCTGTTTTTT. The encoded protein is CASSPYTSGSPGELFF.

The chain's CDR3 is CASRPWGDSYEQYF. CDR3 nucleotides: TGTGCCAGCCGCCCATGGGGGGATTCCTACGAGCAGTACTTC. The chain has TRBV2 and TRBJ2-7; D might be TRBD2 (6 bases). V shed 8 bases and J shed 1 base, with 15 bases lying between them. This CDR3 is 14 amino acids long. Per the germline V gene, CDR1 is SNHLY and CDR2 is FYNNEI.

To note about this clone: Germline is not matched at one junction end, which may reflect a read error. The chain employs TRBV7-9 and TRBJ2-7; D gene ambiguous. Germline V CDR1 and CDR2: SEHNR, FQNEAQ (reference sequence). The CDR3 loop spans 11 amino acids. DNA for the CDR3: TGTTCCAGCAGCTCCCCCCTGGAGCAGTACTTC. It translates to CSSSSPLEQYF.

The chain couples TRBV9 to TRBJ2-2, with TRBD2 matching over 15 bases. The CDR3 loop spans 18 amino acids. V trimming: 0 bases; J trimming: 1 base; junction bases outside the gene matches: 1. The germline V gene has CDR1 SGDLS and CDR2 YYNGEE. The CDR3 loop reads CASSVEGLAGGNTGELFF. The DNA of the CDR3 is TGTGCCAGCAGCGTAGAGGGACTAGCGGGAGGGAACACCGGGGAGCTGTTTTTT.

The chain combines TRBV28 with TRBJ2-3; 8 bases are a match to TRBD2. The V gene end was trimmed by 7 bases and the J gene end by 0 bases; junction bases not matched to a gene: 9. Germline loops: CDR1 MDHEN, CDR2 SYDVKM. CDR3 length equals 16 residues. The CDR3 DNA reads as TGTGCCAGCACCCGGGGGGGTGCGGGAAGCACAGATACGCAGTATTTT. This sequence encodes CASTRGGAGSTDTQYF.

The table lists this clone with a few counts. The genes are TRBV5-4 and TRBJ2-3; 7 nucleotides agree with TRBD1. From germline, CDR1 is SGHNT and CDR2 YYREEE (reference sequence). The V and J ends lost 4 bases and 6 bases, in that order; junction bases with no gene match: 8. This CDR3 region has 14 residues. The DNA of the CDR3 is TGTGCCAGCAGCACGACAGGGTCCGGGGATACGCAGTATTTT. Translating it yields CASSTTGSGDTQYF.

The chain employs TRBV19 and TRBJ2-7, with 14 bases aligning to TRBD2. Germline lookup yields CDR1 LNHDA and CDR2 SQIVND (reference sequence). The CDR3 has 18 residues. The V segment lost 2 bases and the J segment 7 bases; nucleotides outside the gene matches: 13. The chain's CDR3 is CASSISRTTSGRAKEQYF. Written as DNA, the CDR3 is TGTGCCAGTAGTATATCCCGTACGACTAGCGGGAGGGCCAAGGAGCAGTACTTC.

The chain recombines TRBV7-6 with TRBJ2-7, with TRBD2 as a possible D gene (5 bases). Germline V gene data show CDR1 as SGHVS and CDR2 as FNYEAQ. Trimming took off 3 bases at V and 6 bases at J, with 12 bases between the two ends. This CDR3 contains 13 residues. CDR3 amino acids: CASSFGDPGEQYF. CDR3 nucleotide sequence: TGTGCCAGCAGCTTCGGGGATCCGGGCGAGCAGTACTTC.

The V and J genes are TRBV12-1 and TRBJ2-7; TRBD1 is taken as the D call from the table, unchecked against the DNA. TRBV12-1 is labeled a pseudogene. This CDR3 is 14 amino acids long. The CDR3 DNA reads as TGTGCCAGCAGCTACACAGGGTCCCCCTACGAGCAGTACTTC. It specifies CASSYTGSPYEQYF.

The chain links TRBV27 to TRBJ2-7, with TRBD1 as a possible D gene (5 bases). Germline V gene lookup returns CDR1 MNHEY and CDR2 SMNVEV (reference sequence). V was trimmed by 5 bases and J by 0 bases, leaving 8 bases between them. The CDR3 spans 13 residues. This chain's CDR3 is CASSEQDSYEQYF. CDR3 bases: TGTGCCAGCAGTGAACAGGACTCCTACGAGCAGTACTTC.

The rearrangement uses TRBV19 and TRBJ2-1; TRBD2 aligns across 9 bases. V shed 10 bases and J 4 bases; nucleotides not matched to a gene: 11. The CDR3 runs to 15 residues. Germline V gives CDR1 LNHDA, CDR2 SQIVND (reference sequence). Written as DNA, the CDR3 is TGTGCCACAAGCCCTGCTAGCGGGAAATACAATGAGCAGTTCTTC. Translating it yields CATSPASGKYNEQFF.